The T cell receptor beta chain described here comes from a study of somatic mutations in cytotoxic T cells in rheumatoid arthritis. General study results and limits: Clonality of CD8+ T cells, which was compared between rheumatoid arthritis patients and age-matched healthy controls, did not differ significantly. The study found that the largest CD8+ clone exceeded 20% of CD8+ cells in about an eighth of the 65 patients.

Isolation of the CD4+ and CD8+ populations was accomplished via positive magnetic bead selection, with purity assessed by flow cytometry. As for this clone: Its antigen is unknown.

The germline CDR1 and CDR2 sequences are MNHNS and SASEGT. The CDR3 loop spans 16 amino acids. Trimming took 2 bases from V and 0 from J, leaving 13 bases between them. Here immunoSEQ multiplex PCR was the method, and the copy in TCRdb shows in-frame clones only, minus some. This table has 15,000 to 20,000 clones, 70% to 75% appearing once. This sequence was found in an adult with rheumatoid arthritis. Sequencing input: CD8+ T cells sorted from blood. The V gene is TRBV6-1, the J gene TRBJ1-2, with D possibly being TRBD1 (6 bases). CDR3 coding DNA: TGTGCCAGCAGTGAAATTGGTGGACAGCCTAACTATGGCTACACCTTC. This encodes CASSEIGGQPNYGYTF.